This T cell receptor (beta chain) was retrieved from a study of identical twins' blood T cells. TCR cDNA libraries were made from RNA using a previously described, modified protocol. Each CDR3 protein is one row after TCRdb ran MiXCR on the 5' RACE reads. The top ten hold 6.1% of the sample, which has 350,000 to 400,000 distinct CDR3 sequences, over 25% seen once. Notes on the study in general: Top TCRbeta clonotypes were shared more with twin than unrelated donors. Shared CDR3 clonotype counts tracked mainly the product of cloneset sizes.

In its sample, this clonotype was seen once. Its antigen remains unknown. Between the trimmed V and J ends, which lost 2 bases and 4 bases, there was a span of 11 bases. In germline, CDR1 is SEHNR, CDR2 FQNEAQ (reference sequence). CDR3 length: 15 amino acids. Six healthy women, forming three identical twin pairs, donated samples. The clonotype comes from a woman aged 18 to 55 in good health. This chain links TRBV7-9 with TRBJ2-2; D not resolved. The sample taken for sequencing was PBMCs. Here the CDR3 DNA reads TGTGCCAGCAGCTTATGGGGTGTCGGCACCGGGGAGCTGTTTTTT. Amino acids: CASSLWGVGTGELFF. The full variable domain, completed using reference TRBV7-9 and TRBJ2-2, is DTGVSQNPRHKITKRGQNVTFRCDPISEHNRLYWYRQTLGQGPEFLTYFQNEAQLEKSRLLSDRFSAERPKGSFSTLEIQRTEQGDSAMYLCASSLWGVGTGELFFGEGSRLTVL.